These 26 T cell receptor beta chains were sequenced from one sample in a study of blood T cell repertoires in COVID-19. Generated by immunoSEQ multiplex PCR, the TCRdb table keeps only in-frame clones and is missing some. This table holds around 300,000 clones, under 90% found once. The sequencing input was peripheral blood. The receptors were sampled from a woman aged 30 to 39 with COVID-19, enrolled during active disease.

The chain carries TRBV30 and TRBJ1-1; TRBD1 matches 7 bases. Germline V gives CDR1 GTSNPN, CDR2 SVGIG (reference sequence). This CDR3 has 15 residues. V was clipped by 2 bases and J by 6 bases; unmatched bases: 12. Written as DNA, the CDR3 is TGTGCCTGGAGTCCCATCCAGGACAGGCGCGCTGAAGCTTTCTTT. Translation gives CAWSPIQDRRAEAFF.

The chain has TRBV7-8 and TRBJ1-5; the D gene is possibly TRBD1 (5 bases). From germline, CDR1 is SGHVS and CDR2 FQNEAQ. The CDR3 runs to 13 residues. V was shortened by 1 base and J by 13 bases, with 14 bases between the two germline ends. The CDR3 here is CASSLDSTGRQHF. CDR3 in DNA: TGTGCCAGCAGCTTAGATAGTACAGGACGACAGCATTTT.

The chain links TRBV5-5 to TRBJ1-3; D call uncertain. Germline V gene data show CDR1 as SGHKS and CDR2 as YYEKEE (reference sequence). The CDR3 extends over 15 amino acids. V was cut by 4 bases and J by 0 bases, with 11 bases left in between. Written as DNA, the CDR3 is TGTGCCAGCAGCGCTGACCCGGGCTCTGGAAACACCATATATTTT. Protein: CASSADPGSGNTIYF. Full variable domain (rest looked up from reference TRBV5-5 and TRBJ1-3): DAGVTQSPTHLIKTRGQQVTLRCSPISGHKSVSWYQQVLGQGPQFIFQYYEKEERGRGNFPDRFSARQFPNYSSELNVNALLLGDSALYLCASSADPGSGNTIYFGEGSWLTVV.

The chain carries TRBV19 and TRBJ2-7; 10 bases map to TRBD2. Trimming cost V 7 bases and J 3 bases; bases outside gene matches: 9. Germline CDR1 and CDR2: LNHDA and SQIVND (reference sequence). The CDR3 runs to 15 residues. CDR3 protein: CASTLSLAGVYEQYF. CDR3 nucleotide sequence: TGTGCCAGTACCCTTAGCCTAGCGGGGGTCTACGAGCAGTACTTC.

This chain joins TRBV12-3 or TRBV12-4 and TRBJ2-5, with a possible D match to TRBD1 (6 bases). The V and J ends lost 5 bases and 5 bases respectively, with 12 bases between them. The CDR3 spans 13 residues. The CDR3 sequence: CASSKQGGETQYF. The CDR3 DNA is TGTGCCAGCAGTAAACAGGGTGGTGAGACCCAGTACTTC.

This rearrangement joins TRBV5-4 to TRBJ2-1; 8 nucleotides agree with TRBD2. Trimming cost V 1 base and J 5 bases; bases outside gene matches: 5. CDR1 is SGHNT, CDR2 YYREEE, per germline (reference sequence). The CDR3 totals 15 residues. In DNA form, the CDR3 reads TGTGCCAGCAGCTTGTCCATCGGGAGGGACAATGAGCAGTTCTTC. Translation gives CASSLSIGRDNEQFF.

This rearrangement joins TRBV29-1 to TRBJ2-3; 12 bases are shared with TRBD2. Losses at the gene ends were 5 bases for V and 3 bases for J; bases not matched to a gene: 3. CDR3 length equals 14 residues. Germline CDR1 is SQVTM and CDR2 is ANQGSEA. In nucleotides, the CDR3 is TGCAGCGTTCCGACTAGCGGGGGAACAGATACGCAGTATTTT. The encoded protein is CSVPTSGGTDTQYF.

This chain connects TRBV19 to TRBJ1-5, with TRBD1 matching 7 bases. V was clipped by 8 bases and J by 2 bases; unmatched bases: 6. CDR1 is LNHDA, CDR2 SQIVND, per germline (reference sequence). This CDR3 has 14 amino acids. CDR3 nucleotides: TGTGCCAGTGGTCCTACAGGGGGCAATCAGCCCCAGCATTTT. Amino acid sequence: CASGPTGGNQPQHF.

The gene calls are TRBV7-2 and TRBJ2-5, with D possibly being TRBD1 (6 bases). The CDR3 totals 14 residues. Germline V CDR1 and CDR2: SGHTA, FQGNSA. The germline V and J ends were trimmed by 1 base and 5 bases, with 11 bases remaining between them. The CDR3 sequence: CASSLVWQGETQYF. DNA of the CDR3: TGTGCCAGCAGCTTAGTATGGCAGGGGGAGACCCAGTACTTC.

V is TRBV18 and J is TRBJ2-1; a possible D gene is TRBD2 (6 bases). This CDR3 comprises 15 residues. Looked up from germline, CDR1 is KGHSH and CDR2 is LQKENI. V was cut by 2 bases and J by 5 bases, with 13 bases left in between. CDR3 protein: CASSPVLSGDNEQFF. For the CDR3, the DNA is TGTGCCAGCTCACCAGTCTTATCGGGGGACAATGAGCAGTTCTTC.

The V call is TRBV30, the J call TRBJ1-2; possibly TRBD1 for D (5 bases). In germline, CDR1 is GTSNPN, CDR2 SVGIG (reference sequence). V was trimmed by 3 bases and J by 6 bases, leaving 8 bases between them. CDR3 length: 11 amino acids. The CDR3 sequence: CAWSREHGYTF. The CDR3 DNA sequence: TGTGCCTGGAGCAGGGAACATGGCTACACCTTC.

The V and J genes are TRBV10-1 and TRBJ2-1; 11 bases fit TRBD1. The CDR3 has 15 residues. Trimming removed 3 bases from V and 6 bases from J; junction bases left unmatched: 4. Per germline, CDR1 WNHNN and CDR2 SYGVQD (reference sequence). CDR3 DNA: TGCGCCAGCAGTGATGAAGGGACAGGGGGCAATGAGCAGTTCTTC. Translation gives CASSDEGTGGNEQFF.

The chain is built from TRBV12-3 or TRBV12-4 and TRBJ1-1; the D gene is possibly TRBD1 (5 bases). The CDR3 spans 12 residues. V was pared by 7 bases and J by 3 bases, with 9 bases between. The CDR3 sequence: CASISGYTEAFF. CDR3 nucleotide sequence: TGTGCCAGCATATCAGGGTACACTGAAGCTTTCTTT.

This chain uses TRBV19 with TRBJ2-5, with D perhaps matching TRBD1 (6 bases). CDR1 is LNHDA, CDR2 SQIVND, per germline (reference sequence). The CDR3 spans 13 residues. The V and J ends lost 5 bases and 2 bases respectively, with 9 bases between them. The CDR3 region is CASSRQGQETQYF. In nucleotides, the CDR3 is TGTGCCAGTAGTCGGCAGGGGCAAGAGACCCAGTACTTC.

The chain couples TRBV30 to TRBJ1-4; a possible D gene is TRBD1 (5 bases). V lost 0 bases, J lost 5 bases, and 13 bases lay in between. The CDR3 covers 15 residues. Germline lookup yields CDR1 GTSNPN and CDR2 SVGIG (reference sequence). CDR3 DNA sequence: TGTGCCTGGAGTGTTACCCGGACACCGAATGAAAAACTGTTTTTT. This codes for CAWSVTRTPNEKLFF.

The J gene is TRBJ1-6, the V gene TRBV27, with a weak D call TRBD1 (6 bases). CDR3 length: 16 residues. Deletions cut 6 bases from V and 2 bases from J, with 14 bases between. Germline assignment: CDR1 MNHEY and CDR2 SMNVEV (reference sequence). CDR3 DNA: TGTGCCAGCAGCCCGATAACAGGGCCCTATAATTCACCCCTCCACTTT. Amino acids: CASSPITGPYNSPLHF.

J is TRBJ1-4 and V is TRBV7-9; D is undetermined. Trimming removed 2 bases from V and 0 bases from J, with 13 bases in between. The CDR3 is 17 amino acids. CDR1 is SEHNR, CDR2 FQNEAQ, per germline (reference sequence). This chain's CDR3 is CASSLPQQNATNEKLFF. Here the CDR3 DNA reads TGTGCCAGCAGCTTACCCCAACAGAATGCAACTAATGAAAAACTGTTTTTT.

The chain joins TRBV5-1 to TRBJ2-3, with 10 positions matching TRBD2. The CDR3 spans 17 residues. The V segment lost 4 bases and the J segment 1 base; nucleotides outside the gene matches: 9. Germline V gene lookup returns CDR1 SGHRS and CDR2 YFSETQ. DNA of the CDR3: TGCGCCAGCAGCATAAGTACTCTAGCGGGAGGCACAGATACGCAGTATTTT. It yields the protein CASSISTLAGGTDTQYF.

This clone was counted ten times or more. Other DNA variants within this sample encode the same CDR3. This chain uses TRBV27 with TRBJ2-7; D is perhaps TRBD2 (6 bases). The CDR3 runs 15 residues. Per the germline V gene, CDR1 is MNHEY and CDR2 is SMNVEV (reference sequence). V was cut by 0 bases and J by 6 bases, with 15 bases left in between. CDR3 residues: CASSLSGGSGGEQYF. DNA for the CDR3: TGTGCCAGCAGTTTATCCGGGGGTTCCGGCGGCGAGCAGTACTTC.

The gene calls are TRBV30 and TRBJ2-7, with 8 bases aligning to TRBD1. CDR3 size: 14 residues. Germline V gene sequence: CDR1 GTSNPN, CDR2 SVGIG (reference sequence). V shed 6 bases, J shed 7 bases, and the junction held 14 bases outside the gene matches. In DNA, the CDR3 is TGTGCCTGTACCCAAGGACAGGGAGTTCAGGAGCAGTACTTC. Its protein product is CACTQGQGVQEQYF.

J is TRBJ2-1 and V is TRBV28; 8 positions match TRBD2. CDR1 and CDR2 from the germline V gene are MDHEN and SYDVKM. The CDR3 is 14 amino acids. V gave up 6 bases and J gave up 9 bases; unmatched junction bases: 10. The CDR3 region is CASRAAGDSSEQFF. The CDR3 DNA reads TGTGCCAGCAGAGCAGCGGGAGACTCTAGTGAGCAGTTCTTC.

The chain uses TRBV19 and TRBJ2-5, with D maybe TRBD2 (5 bases). This CDR3 has 15 residues. Trimming left V 5 bases short and J 2 bases short, with 15 bases between. Germline CDR1 is LNHDA and CDR2 is SQIVND (reference sequence). CDR3 residues: CASSPEGLLQETQYF. Written as DNA, the CDR3 is TGTGCCAGTAGTCCCGAGGGCTTATTGCAAGAGACCCAGTACTTC.

This clone is a singleton in its sample. The rearrangement uses TRBV9 and TRBJ1-5; D might be TRBD1 (5 bases). CDR1 and CDR2 from the germline V gene are SGDLS and YYNGEE. CDR3 length: 13 amino acids. Trimming pared 3 bases from V and 4 bases from J, leaving 8 bases between. The CDR3 sequence is CASSGGGNQPQHF. The DNA of the CDR3 is TGTGCCAGCAGCGGGGGGGGTAATCAGCCCCAGCATTTT.

This CDR3 reads CASSPPDRDTDTQYF. CDR3 nucleotide sequence: TGTGCCAGCAGCCCGCCTGACAGGGACACAGATACGCAGTATTTT. The V and J genes are TRBV5-6 and TRBJ2-3; 7 bases are a match to TRBD1. Per germline, CDR1 SGHDT and CDR2 YYEEEE. V gave up 4 bases and J gave up 2 bases; unmatched junction bases: 7. CDR3 length: 15 residues.

This sequence joins TRBV27 and TRBJ2-2; weak D call: TRBD1 (9 bases). Deletions cut 8 bases from V and 1 base from J, with 14 bases between. The CDR3 length is 15 residues. Germline V lookup: CDR1 MNHEY, CDR2 SMNVEV (reference sequence). The CDR3 is CASREGQGNTGELFF. DNA for the CDR3: TGTGCCAGCCGGGAGGGACAGGGGAACACCGGGGAGCTGTTTTTT.

The chain couples TRBV2 to TRBJ1-1, with D perhaps matching TRBD1 (5 bases). The CDR3 consists of 14 residues. The germline V gene has CDR1 SNHLY and CDR2 FYNNEI. Trimming shortened V by 4 bases and J by 3 bases, and 12 bases separated the two germline ends. The CDR3 nucleotides read TGTGCCAGCAGTGTTCGGGCACAGGACACTGAAGCTTTCTTT. It specifies CASSVRAQDTEAFF.